These T cell receptor beta chains were read from a single sample in a study of response to subunit inactivated influenza vaccine. TCRdb reprocessed the RT-PCR reads with MiXCR, giving one entry per CDR3 protein. The table lists roughly 670,000 distinct CDR3 sequences, around 13% of them singletons. The specimen comprised PBMCs from blood, sampled 14 to 15 days before vaccination. Every receptor here comes from a man aged 45 to 65 who received an inactivated influenza vaccine. Both conserved end residues are part of each CDR3. Fields, in order: clone size, D gene, J gene, V gene, CDR3 DNA, CDR3 protein. D genes are given only for firm matches. Expanded clones are given a class, and other clones once, few, many or no size at all.

clone_size: -
d_call: -
j_call: TRBJ2-1
v_call: TRBV29-1
cdr3_nt: TGCAGCGTTGTTTTGGGGAGCTCCTACAATGAGCAGTTCTTC
cdr3_aa: CSVVLGSSYNEQFF

clone_size: -
d_call: -
j_call: TRBJ2-2
v_call: TRBV4-3
cdr3_nt: TGCGCCAGCAGCCAGACTACTAAAGAAACCGGGGAGCTGTTTTTT
cdr3_aa: CASSQTTKETGELFF

clone_size: -
d_call: TRBD2
j_call: TRBJ2-1
v_call: TRBV20-1
cdr3_nt: TGCAGTGCTGCGGGAGAGGAGCAGTTCTTC
cdr3_aa: CSAAGEEQFF

clone_size: many
d_call: -
j_call: TRBJ2-1
v_call: TRBV7-9
cdr3_nt: TGTGCCAGCAGCTTTACAGGGTCAACACTCAGTGAGCAGTTCTTC
cdr3_aa: CASSFTGSTLSEQFF

clone_size: few
d_call: TRBD2
j_call: TRBJ2-3
v_call: TRBV20-1
cdr3_nt: TGCAGTGCCTCAGGACTAGCGGGAACCAACACAGATACGCAGTATTTT
cdr3_aa: CSASGLAGTNTDTQYF

clone_size: few
d_call: -
j_call: TRBJ2-3
v_call: TRBV30
cdr3_nt: TGTGCCTGGAGTTTTGCGCAGACAGATACGCAGTATTTT
cdr3_aa: CAWSFAQTDTQYF

clone_size: -
d_call: -
j_call: TRBJ2-5
v_call: TRBV28
cdr3_nt: TGTGCCAGCAGTGTCCTCCCGGACAGCGGAAAGACCCAGTACTTC
cdr3_aa: CASSVLPDSGKTQYF

clone_size: -
d_call: -
j_call: TRBJ1-5
v_call: TRBV9
cdr3_nt: TGTGCCAGCAGCGCGACAGGCGTAAGTGGCAATCAGCCCCAGCATTTT
cdr3_aa: CASSATGVSGNQPQHF

clone_size: -
d_call: TRBD2
j_call: TRBJ2-2
v_call: TRBV15
cdr3_nt: TGTGCCACCAGCCTAGGAGTTGGCGGGGGGAAAGGCGGGGAGCTGTTTTTT
cdr3_aa: CATSLGVGGGKGGELFF

clone_size: few
d_call: TRBD2
j_call: TRBJ2-3
v_call: TRBV28
cdr3_nt: TGTGCCAGCACCCGTCCCAAGCGGACTAGCGGGAGACTGGGCACAGATACGCAGTATTTT
cdr3_aa: CASTRPKRTSGRLGTDTQYF

clone_size: many
d_call: TRBD1
j_call: TRBJ2-1
v_call: TRBV30
cdr3_nt: TGTGCCTGTCGGGACAGGGCTTACAATGAGCAGTTCTTC
cdr3_aa: CACRDRAYNEQFF

clone_size: many
d_call: -
j_call: TRBJ1-4
v_call: TRBV12-3/TRBV12-4
cdr3_nt: TGTGCCAGCAGTTTAGCGGGACAAGCTAATGAAAAACTGTTTTTT
cdr3_aa: CASSLAGQANEKLFF

clone_size: -
d_call: -
j_call: TRBJ1-4
v_call: TRBV5-1
cdr3_nt: TGCGCCAGCAGGGAAGCCGGGGCTCGGGGAGAAAAACTGTTTTTT
cdr3_aa: CASREAGARGEKLFF

clone_size: few
d_call: -
j_call: TRBJ1-4
v_call: TRBV6-5
cdr3_nt: TGTGCCAGCAGTTACTCGTTGTCTGCCAGAGAAAAACTGTTTTTT
cdr3_aa: CASSYSLSAREKLFF

clone_size: -
d_call: -
j_call: TRBJ2-6
v_call: TRBV18
cdr3_nt: TGTGCCAGCTCACCAGGCCCAGTCAACTATTTAGGGGCCAACGTCCTGACTTTC
cdr3_aa: CASSPGPVNYLGANVLTF

clone_size: many
d_call: -
j_call: TRBJ2-1
v_call: TRBV6-5
cdr3_nt: TGTGCCAGCAGTTACCCATACAGCAGGAGACCCCACAATGAGCAGTTCTTC
cdr3_aa: CASSYPYSRRPHNEQFF

clone_size: few
d_call: -
j_call: TRBJ1-4
v_call: TRBV15
cdr3_nt: TGTGCCACCAGCAGAGATTCTTTCGAGGCGATCCGAGCAACTAATGAAAAACTGTTTTTT
cdr3_aa: CATSRDSFEAIRATNEKLFF

clone_size: few
d_call: -
j_call: TRBJ1-3
v_call: TRBV5-1
cdr3_nt: TGCGCCAGCAGCTTGGCCGCAGGCGGGCCTGGAAACACCATATATTTT
cdr3_aa: CASSLAAGGPGNTIYF

clone_size: many
d_call: -
j_call: TRBJ2-1
v_call: TRBV29-1
cdr3_nt: TGCAGCGTTACAGGGAGGAATGAGCAGTTCTTC
cdr3_aa: CSVTGRNEQFF

clone_size: -
d_call: -
j_call: TRBJ1-2
v_call: TRBV7-9
cdr3_nt: TGTGCCAGCAGCTTAGTTCGGGCCCAGGGCTACACCTTC
cdr3_aa: CASSLVRAQGYTF

clone_size: -
d_call: TRBD2
j_call: TRBJ2-7
v_call: TRBV6-2/TRBV6-3
cdr3_nt: TGTGCCAGCAGTAAAAACAGGGGCCACGGACTAGCGGGAGTGGAGCAGTACTTC
cdr3_aa: CASSKNRGHGLAGVEQYF

clone_size: few
d_call: -
j_call: TRBJ1-1
v_call: TRBV5-1
cdr3_nt: TGCGCCAGCAGCACCCAAGGACACCCGAACACTGAAGCTTTCTTT
cdr3_aa: CASSTQGHPNTEAFF

clone_size: many
d_call: -
j_call: TRBJ2-5
v_call: TRBV7-3
cdr3_nt: TGTGCCAGCAGCTTAATGTCTTCCGGGACCCAGTACTTC
cdr3_aa: CASSLMSSGTQYF

clone_size: -
d_call: -
j_call: TRBJ2-1
v_call: TRBV4-2
cdr3_nt: TGTGCCAGCAGCCAACCCCCGGGGGCTTTATTGGGCAATGAGCAGTTCTTC
cdr3_aa: CASSQPPGALLGNEQFF

clone_size: many
d_call: TRBD1
j_call: TRBJ2-7
v_call: TRBV7-2
cdr3_nt: TGTGCCAGCAGTAGAAGGACAGGGGGCTACGAGCAGTACTTC
cdr3_aa: CASSRRTGGYEQYF

clone_size: few
d_call: -
j_call: TRBJ1-1
v_call: TRBV10-3
cdr3_nt: TGTGCCATCACTTTCAGTAGGGAGGACGTGGCTTTCTTT
cdr3_aa: CAITFSREDVAFF

clone_size: few
d_call: -
j_call: TRBJ2-5
v_call: TRBV5-6
cdr3_nt: TGTGCCAGCAGCTTTAGAGCGTGGCGGGACCAAGAGACCCAGTACTTC
cdr3_aa: CASSFRAWRDQETQYF

clone_size: -
d_call: -
j_call: TRBJ2-7
v_call: TRBV7-6
cdr3_nt: TGTGCCAGCAGCTTAGCGTTCGGGGCTACGTACGAGCAGTACTTC
cdr3_aa: CASSLAFGATYEQYF

clone_size: once
d_call: -
j_call: TRBJ1-6
v_call: TRBV27
cdr3_nt: TGTGCCAGCACCAGGGGAGGGCTCACACCCCTCCACTTT
cdr3_aa: CASTRGGLTPLHF

clone_size: -
d_call: -
j_call: TRBJ2-3
v_call: TRBV5-1
cdr3_nt: TGCGCCAGCAGCTTGGTACGGGACTTCATGAACACAGATACGCAGTATTTT
cdr3_aa: CASSLVRDFMNTDTQYF

clone_size: -
d_call: -
j_call: TRBJ2-1
v_call: TRBV2
cdr3_nt: TGTGCCAGCAGTTATGGACTTAACAATGAGCAGTTCTTC
cdr3_aa: CASSYGLNNEQFF

clone_size: -
d_call: -
j_call: TRBJ2-5
v_call: TRBV4-1
cdr3_nt: TGCGCCAGCAGCCAAATGTGCAGCCAAGAGACCCAGTACTTC
cdr3_aa: CASSQMCSQETQYF

clone_size: few
d_call: -
j_call: TRBJ2-3
v_call: TRBV2
cdr3_nt: TGTGCCAGCAGCCCGGAAGGGGGGGGCACAGATACGCAGTATTTT
cdr3_aa: CASSPEGGGTDTQYF

clone_size: -
d_call: -
j_call: TRBJ2-5
v_call: TRBV3-1
cdr3_nt: TGTGCCAGCAGCCAAGATTATCAAGAGACCCAGTACTTC
cdr3_aa: CASSQDYQETQYF

clone_size: few
d_call: -
j_call: TRBJ2-3
v_call: TRBV14
cdr3_nt: TGTGCCAGCAGCCCCGGGCCCCGGACCGCAGATACGCAGTATTTT
cdr3_aa: CASSPGPRTADTQYF

clone_size: few
d_call: TRBD2
j_call: TRBJ2-5
v_call: TRBV20-1
cdr3_nt: TGCAGTGCTCCGCTGACTAGCGGGATCCCTCAAGAGACCCAGTACTTC
cdr3_aa: CSAPLTSGIPQETQYF

clone_size: few
d_call: TRBD2
j_call: TRBJ2-7
v_call: TRBV10-3
cdr3_nt: TGTGCCATCAGCCAGGGGACTAGCGGGCGCTCCTACGAGCAGTACTTC
cdr3_aa: CAISQGTSGRSYEQYF

clone_size: many
d_call: TRBD2
j_call: TRBJ2-1
v_call: TRBV27
cdr3_nt: TGTGCCAGCAGTTTATTTCCTAGCGGGAGTGTGGAGTTCTTC
cdr3_aa: CASSLFPSGSVEFF

clone_size: once
d_call: -
j_call: TRBJ2-1
v_call: TRBV29-1
cdr3_nt: TGCAGCGTTGAACTAGGGGTCGATGAGCAGGTCTTC
cdr3_aa: CSVELGVDEQVF

clone_size: few
d_call: TRBD1
j_call: TRBJ2-7
v_call: TRBV6-1
cdr3_nt: TGTGCCAGCCGTGGGGGACAGGGGCGTCCATACGAGCAGTACTTC
cdr3_aa: CASRGGQGRPYEQYF

clone_size: -
d_call: -
j_call: TRBJ2-1
v_call: TRBV20-1
cdr3_nt: TGCAGTGCTAGAGCCCCTCCCAGTGTGGGGGAGCAGTTCTTC
cdr3_aa: CSARAPPSVGEQFF

clone_size: many
d_call: -
j_call: TRBJ1-1
v_call: TRBV12-3/TRBV12-4
cdr3_nt: TGTGCCAGCAGATTAAACACTGAAGCTTTCTTT
cdr3_aa: CASRLNTEAFF

clone_size: few
d_call: -
j_call: TRBJ1-1
v_call: TRBV30
cdr3_nt: TGTGCATTAGGTGGGGGGAGACCTTTGAACACTGAAGCTTTCTTT
cdr3_aa: CALGGGRPLNTEAFF

clone_size: few
d_call: TRBD1
j_call: TRBJ1-4
v_call: TRBV5-1
cdr3_nt: TGCGCCAGCAGCCAAGACGTCGACAGGGGAGCCGAAAAACTGTTTTTT
cdr3_aa: CASSQDVDRGAEKLFF

clone_size: few
d_call: TRBD2
j_call: TRBJ2-3
v_call: TRBV29-1
cdr3_nt: TGCAGCGTTGAAGGGCAGCGGGGGGAGTCAACGCAGTATTTT
cdr3_aa: CSVEGQRGESTQYF

clone_size: many
d_call: -
j_call: TRBJ2-3
v_call: TRBV6-1
cdr3_nt: TGTGCCAGCACCCCAGGGACGAGCACAGATACGCAGTATTTT
cdr3_aa: CASTPGTSTDTQYF

clone_size: -
d_call: -
j_call: TRBJ2-3
v_call: TRBV4-3
cdr3_nt: TGCGCCAGCAGCCAAGGCAGTGGGGCTCGCACAGATACGCAGTATTTT
cdr3_aa: CASSQGSGARTDTQYF

clone_size: many
d_call: -
j_call: TRBJ2-1
v_call: TRBV5-1
cdr3_nt: TGCGCCAGCAGCTTGGCCACAGGGAGCTCCTACAATGAGCAGTTCTTC
cdr3_aa: CASSLATGSSYNEQFF